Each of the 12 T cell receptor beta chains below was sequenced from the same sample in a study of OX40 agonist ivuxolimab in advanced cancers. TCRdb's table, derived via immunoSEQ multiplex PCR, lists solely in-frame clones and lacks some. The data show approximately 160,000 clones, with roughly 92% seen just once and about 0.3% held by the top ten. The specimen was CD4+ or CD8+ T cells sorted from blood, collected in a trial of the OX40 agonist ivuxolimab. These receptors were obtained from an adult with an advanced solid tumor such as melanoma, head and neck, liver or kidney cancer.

In DNA form, the CDR3 reads TGCGCCAGCATCGGAGGGGAGCCTATTAACTCCTACGAGCAGTACTTC. This encodes CASIGGEPINSYEQYF. This rearrangement joins TRBV10-1 to TRBJ2-5, with D possibly TRBD2 on 6 matching bases. The J call is in doubt because the DNA end fits TRBJ2-7 better. The germline V gene encodes CDR1 WNHNN and CDR2 SYGVQD (reference sequence). This CDR3 contains 16 residues.

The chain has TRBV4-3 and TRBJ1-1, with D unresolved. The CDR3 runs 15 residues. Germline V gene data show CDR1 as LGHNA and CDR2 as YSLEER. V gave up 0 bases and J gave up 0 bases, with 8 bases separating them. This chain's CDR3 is CASSQDGQLNTEAFF. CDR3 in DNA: TGCGCCAGCAGCCAAGATGGGCAGTTGAACACTGAAGCTTTCTTT.

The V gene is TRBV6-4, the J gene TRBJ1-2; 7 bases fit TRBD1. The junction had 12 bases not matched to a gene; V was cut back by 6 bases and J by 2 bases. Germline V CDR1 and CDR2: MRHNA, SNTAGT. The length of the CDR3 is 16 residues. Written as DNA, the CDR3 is TGTGCCAGCAGCCCCGGGGCCAGGGGGGGCAACTATGGCTACACCTTC. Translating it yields CASSPGARGGNYGYTF.

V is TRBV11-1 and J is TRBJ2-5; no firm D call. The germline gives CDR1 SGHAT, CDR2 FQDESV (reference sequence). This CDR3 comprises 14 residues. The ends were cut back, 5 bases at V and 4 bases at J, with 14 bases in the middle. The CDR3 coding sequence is TGTGCCAGCAGCATCCGGCGTTCTACAGAGACCCAGTACTTC. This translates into CASSIRRSTETQYF.

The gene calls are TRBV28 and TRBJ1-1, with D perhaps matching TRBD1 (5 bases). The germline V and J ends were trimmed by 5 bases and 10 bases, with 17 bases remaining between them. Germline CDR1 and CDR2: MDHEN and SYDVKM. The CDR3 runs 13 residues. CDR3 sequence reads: CASSRGPPEGAFF. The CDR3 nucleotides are TGTGCCAGCAGTCGGGGCCCCCCTGAGGGAGCTTTCTTT.

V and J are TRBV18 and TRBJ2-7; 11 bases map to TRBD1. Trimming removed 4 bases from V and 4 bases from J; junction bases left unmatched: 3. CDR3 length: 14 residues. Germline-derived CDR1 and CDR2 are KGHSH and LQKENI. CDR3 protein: CASSRGQGVYEQYF. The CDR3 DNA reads TGTGCCAGCTCACGGGGACAGGGGGTGTACGAGCAGTACTTC.

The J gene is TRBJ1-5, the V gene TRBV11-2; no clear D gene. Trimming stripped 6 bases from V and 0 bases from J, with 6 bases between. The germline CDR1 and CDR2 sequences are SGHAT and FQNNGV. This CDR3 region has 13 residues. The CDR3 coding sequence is TGTGCCAGCAGTGTATATAGCAATCAGCCCCAGCATTTT. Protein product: CASSVYSNQPQHF.

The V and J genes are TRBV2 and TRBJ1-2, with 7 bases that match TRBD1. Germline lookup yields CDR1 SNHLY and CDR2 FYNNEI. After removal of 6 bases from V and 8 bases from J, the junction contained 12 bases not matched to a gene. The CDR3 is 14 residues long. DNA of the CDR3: TGTGCCAGCAGCCCGACAGGGAATGGGTTAGGCTACACCTTC. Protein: CASSPTGNGLGYTF.

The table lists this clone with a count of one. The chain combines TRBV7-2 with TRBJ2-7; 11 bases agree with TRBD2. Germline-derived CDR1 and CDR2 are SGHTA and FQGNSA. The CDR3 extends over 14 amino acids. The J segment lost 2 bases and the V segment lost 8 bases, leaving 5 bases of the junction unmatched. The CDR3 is CASGRLAGTYEQYF. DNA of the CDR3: TGTGCCAGCGGCAGACTAGCGGGGACCTACGAGCAGTACTTC. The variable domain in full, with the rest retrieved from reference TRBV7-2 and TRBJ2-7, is GAGVSQSPSNKVTEKGKDVELRCDPISGHTALYWYRQSLGQGLEFLIYFQGNSAPDKSGLPSDRFSAERTGGSVSTLTIQRTQQEDSAVYLCASGRLAGTYEQYFGPGTRLTVT.

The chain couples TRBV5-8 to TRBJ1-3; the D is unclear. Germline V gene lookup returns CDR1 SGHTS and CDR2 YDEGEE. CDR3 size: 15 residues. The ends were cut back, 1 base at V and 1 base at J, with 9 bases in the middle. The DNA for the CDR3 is TGTGCCAGCAGCTTGTCGGGGAGTTCTGGAAACACCATATATTTT. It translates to CASSLSGSSGNTIYF. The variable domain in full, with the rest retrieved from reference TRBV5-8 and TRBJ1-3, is EAGVTQSPTHLIKTRGQQATLRCSPISGHTSVYWYQQALGLGLQFLLWYDEGEERNRGNFPPRFSGRQFPNYSSELNVNALELEDSALYLCASSLSGSSGNTIYFGEGSWLTVV.

The CDR3 loop is CASSLAASGGSYEQYF. The CDR3 DNA follows: TGCGCCAGCAGCTTGGCCGCTAGCGGGGGATCCTACGAGCAGTACTTC. The chain uses TRBV5-1 and TRBJ2-7; 10 positions match TRBD2. The CDR3 has 16 amino acids. The V gene's germline CDR1 is SGHRS and CDR2 YFSETQ. V shed 0 bases and J 1 base; nucleotides not matched to a gene: 4.

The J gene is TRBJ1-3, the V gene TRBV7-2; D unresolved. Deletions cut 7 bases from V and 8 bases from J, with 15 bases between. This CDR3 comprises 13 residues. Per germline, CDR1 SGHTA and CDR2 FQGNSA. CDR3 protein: CASKFPNRDTIYF. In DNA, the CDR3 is TGTGCCAGCAAATTTCCCAACCGGGACACCATATATTTT.